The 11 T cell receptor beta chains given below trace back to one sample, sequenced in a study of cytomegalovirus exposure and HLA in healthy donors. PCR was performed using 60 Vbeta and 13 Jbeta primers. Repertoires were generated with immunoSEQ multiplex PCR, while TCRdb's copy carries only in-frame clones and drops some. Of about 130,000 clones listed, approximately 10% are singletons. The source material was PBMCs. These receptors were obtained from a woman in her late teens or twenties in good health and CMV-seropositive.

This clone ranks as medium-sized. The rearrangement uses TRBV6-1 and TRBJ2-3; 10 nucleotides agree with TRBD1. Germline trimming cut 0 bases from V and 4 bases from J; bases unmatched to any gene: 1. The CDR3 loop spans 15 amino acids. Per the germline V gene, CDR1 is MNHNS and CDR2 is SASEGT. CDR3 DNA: TGTGCCAGCAGTGAAGCGACAGGGGGCGCAGATACGCAGTATTTT. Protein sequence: CASSEATGGADTQYF.

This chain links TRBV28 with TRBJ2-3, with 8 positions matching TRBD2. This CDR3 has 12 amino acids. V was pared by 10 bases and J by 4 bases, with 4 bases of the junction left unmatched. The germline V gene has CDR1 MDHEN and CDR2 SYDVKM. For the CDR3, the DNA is TGTGCCACCCGACTAGCGCCAGATACGCAGTATTTT. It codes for CATRLAPDTQYF.

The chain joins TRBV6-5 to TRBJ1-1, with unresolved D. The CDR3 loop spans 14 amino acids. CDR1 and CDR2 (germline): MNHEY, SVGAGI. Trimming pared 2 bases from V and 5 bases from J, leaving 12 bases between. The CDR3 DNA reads TGTGCCAGCAGTTACGACCCGGGCGGGACTGAAGCTTTCTTT. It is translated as CASSYDPGGTEAFF.

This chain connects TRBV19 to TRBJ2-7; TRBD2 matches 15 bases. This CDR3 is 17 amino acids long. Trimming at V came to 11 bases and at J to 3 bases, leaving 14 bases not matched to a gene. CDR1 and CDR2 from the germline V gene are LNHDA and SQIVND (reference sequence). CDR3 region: CAAFRTSGRVLFYEQYF. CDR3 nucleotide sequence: TGTGCCGCTTTCCGGACTAGCGGGAGGGTACTCTTCTACGAGCAGTACTTC.

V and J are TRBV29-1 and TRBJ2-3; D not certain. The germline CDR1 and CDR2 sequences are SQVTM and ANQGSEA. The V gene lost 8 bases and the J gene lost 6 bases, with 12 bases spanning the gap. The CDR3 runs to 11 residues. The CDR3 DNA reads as TGCAGCATGGCAGGAAGCGATACGCAGTATTTT. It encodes CSMAGSDTQYF.

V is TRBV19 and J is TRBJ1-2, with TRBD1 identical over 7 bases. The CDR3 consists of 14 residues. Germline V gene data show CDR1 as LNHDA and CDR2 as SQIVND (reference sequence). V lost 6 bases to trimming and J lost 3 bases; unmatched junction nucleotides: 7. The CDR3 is CASRRDSAYYGYTF. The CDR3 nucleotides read TGTGCCAGTAGAAGGGACAGCGCCTACTATGGCTACACCTTC.

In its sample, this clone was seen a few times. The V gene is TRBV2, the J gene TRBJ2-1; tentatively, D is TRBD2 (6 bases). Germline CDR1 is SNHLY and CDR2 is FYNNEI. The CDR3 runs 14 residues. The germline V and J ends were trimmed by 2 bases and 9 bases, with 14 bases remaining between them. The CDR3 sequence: CASSEYSGEGEQFF. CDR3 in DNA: TGTGCCAGCAGTGAATACTCGGGAGAGGGTGAGCAGTTCTTC.

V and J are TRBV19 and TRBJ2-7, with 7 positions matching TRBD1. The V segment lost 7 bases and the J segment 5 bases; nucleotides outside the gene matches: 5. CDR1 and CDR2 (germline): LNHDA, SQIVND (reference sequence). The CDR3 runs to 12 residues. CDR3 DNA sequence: TGTGCCAGTACAAATAGGGGGCACGAGCAGTACTTC. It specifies CASTNRGHEQYF.

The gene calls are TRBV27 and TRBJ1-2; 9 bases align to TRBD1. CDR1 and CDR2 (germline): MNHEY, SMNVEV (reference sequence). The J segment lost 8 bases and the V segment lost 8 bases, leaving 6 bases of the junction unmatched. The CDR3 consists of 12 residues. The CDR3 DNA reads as TGTGCCAGCGGAGGGACAGGGCAAGGCTACACCTTC. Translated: CASGGTGQGYTF.

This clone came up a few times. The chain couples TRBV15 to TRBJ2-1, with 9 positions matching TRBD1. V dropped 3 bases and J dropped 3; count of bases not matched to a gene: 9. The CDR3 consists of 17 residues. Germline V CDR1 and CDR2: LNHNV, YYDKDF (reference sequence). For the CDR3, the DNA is TGTGCCACCAGCAGGGACCTCCGACAGGGGGTCTACAATGAGCAGTTCTTC. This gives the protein CATSRDLRQGVYNEQFF.

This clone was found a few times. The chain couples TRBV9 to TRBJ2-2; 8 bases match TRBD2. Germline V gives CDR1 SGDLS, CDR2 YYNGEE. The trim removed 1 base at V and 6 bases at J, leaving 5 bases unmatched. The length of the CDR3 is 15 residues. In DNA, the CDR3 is TGTGCCAGCAGCGTAAGCGGGAGCGGCCCCGGGGAGCTGTTTTTT. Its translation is CASSVSGSGPGELFF.